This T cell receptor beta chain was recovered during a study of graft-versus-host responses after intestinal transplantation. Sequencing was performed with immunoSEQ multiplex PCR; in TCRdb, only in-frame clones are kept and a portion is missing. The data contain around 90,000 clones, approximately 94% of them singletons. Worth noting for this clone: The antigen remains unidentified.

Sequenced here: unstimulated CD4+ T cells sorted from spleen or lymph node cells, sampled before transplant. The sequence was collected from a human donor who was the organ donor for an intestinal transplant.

This CDR3 reads CASSYSTDRGYTF. As DNA, the CDR3 is TGTGCCAGCAGTTACTCCACAGACCGGGGCTACACCTTC. The rearrangement links TRBV6-5 to TRBJ1-2, with D uncertain. The CDR3 sequence is 13 residues long. Germline values: CDR1 MNHEY, CDR2 SVGAGI. V lost 0 bases and J 8 bases, leaving 10 bases between the germline ends.